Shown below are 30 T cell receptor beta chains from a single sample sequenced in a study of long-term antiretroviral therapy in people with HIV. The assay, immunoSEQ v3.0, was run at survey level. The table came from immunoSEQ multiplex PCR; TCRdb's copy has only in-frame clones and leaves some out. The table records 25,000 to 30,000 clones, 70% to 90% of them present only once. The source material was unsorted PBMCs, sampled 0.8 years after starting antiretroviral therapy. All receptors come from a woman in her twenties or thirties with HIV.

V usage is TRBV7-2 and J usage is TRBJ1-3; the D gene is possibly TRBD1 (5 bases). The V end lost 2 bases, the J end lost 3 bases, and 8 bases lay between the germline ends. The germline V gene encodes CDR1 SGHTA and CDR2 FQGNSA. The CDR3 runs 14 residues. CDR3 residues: CASSLQGLGNTIYF. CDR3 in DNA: TGTGCCAGCAGCTTACAGGGTCTTGGAAACACCATATATTTT.

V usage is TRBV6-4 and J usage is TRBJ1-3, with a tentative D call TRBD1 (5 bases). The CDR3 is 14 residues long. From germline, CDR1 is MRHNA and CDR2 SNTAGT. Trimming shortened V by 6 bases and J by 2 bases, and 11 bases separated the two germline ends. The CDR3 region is CASSSDSTGNTIYF. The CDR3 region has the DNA TGTGCCAGCAGCTCCGACAGTACTGGAAACACCATATATTTT.

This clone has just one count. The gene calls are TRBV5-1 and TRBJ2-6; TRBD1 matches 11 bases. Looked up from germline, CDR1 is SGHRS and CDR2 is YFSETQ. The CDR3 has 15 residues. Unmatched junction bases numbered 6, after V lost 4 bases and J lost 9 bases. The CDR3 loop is CASSPGTGGLNVLTF. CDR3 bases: TGCGCCAGCAGCCCGGGGACAGGGGGACTCAACGTCCTGACTTTC.

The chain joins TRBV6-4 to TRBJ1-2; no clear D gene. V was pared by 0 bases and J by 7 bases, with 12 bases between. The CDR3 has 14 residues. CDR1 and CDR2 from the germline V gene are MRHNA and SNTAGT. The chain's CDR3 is CASSDSTPSGGYTF. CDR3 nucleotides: TGTGCCAGCAGTGACTCAACCCCCTCTGGTGGCTACACCTTC.

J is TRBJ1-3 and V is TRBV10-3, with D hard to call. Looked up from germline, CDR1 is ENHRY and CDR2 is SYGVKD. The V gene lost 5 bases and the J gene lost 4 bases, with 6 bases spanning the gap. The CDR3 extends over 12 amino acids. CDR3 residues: CAISYLGNTIYF. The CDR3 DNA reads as TGTGCCATCAGTTACCTGGGAAACACCATATATTTT.

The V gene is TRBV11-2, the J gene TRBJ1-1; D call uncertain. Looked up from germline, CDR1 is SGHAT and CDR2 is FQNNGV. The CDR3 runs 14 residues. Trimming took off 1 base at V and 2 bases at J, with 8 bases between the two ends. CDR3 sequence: CASSLGGSNTEAFF. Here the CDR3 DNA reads TGTGCCAGCAGCTTAGGAGGGTCCAACACTGAAGCTTTCTTT.

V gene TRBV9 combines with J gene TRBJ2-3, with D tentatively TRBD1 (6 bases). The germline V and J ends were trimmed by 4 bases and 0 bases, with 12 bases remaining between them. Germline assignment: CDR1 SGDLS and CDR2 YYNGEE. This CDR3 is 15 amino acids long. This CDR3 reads CASSHTGPSTDTQYF. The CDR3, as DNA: TGTGCCAGCAGCCATACAGGGCCTAGCACAGATACGCAGTATTTT.

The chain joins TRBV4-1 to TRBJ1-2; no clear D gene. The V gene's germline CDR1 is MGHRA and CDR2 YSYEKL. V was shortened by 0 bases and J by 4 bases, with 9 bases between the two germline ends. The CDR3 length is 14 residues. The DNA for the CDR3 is TGCGCCAGCAGCCAAGATCCCAGTCCCTATGGCTACACCTTC. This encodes CASSQDPSPYGYTF.

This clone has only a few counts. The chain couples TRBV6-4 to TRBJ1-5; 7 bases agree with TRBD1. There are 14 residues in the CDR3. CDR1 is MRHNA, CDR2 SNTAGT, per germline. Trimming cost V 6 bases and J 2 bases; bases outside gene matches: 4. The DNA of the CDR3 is TGTGCCAGCAGGCCTGGACAGGGCAATCAGCCCCAGCATTTT. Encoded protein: CASRPGQGNQPQHF.

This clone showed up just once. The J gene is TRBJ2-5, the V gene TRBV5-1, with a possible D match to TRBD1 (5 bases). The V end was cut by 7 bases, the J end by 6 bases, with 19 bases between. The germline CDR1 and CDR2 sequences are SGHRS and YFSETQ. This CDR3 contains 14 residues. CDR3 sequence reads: CASGSPGFKKTQYF. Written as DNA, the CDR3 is TGCGCCAGCGGTTCACCAGGGTTCAAGAAGACCCAGTACTTC.

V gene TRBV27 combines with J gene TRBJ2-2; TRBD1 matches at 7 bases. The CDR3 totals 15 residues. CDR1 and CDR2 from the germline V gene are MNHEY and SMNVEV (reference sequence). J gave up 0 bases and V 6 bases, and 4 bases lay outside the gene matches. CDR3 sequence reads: CASRAGTANTGELFF. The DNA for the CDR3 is TGTGCCAGCAGGGCCGGGACAGCGAACACCGGGGAGCTGTTTTTT.

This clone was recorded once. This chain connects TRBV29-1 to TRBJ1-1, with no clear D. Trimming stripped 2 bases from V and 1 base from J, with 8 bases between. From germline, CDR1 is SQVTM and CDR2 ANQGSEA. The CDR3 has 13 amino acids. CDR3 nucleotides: TGCAGCGTTGAAAGAAATAAGAACACTGAAGCTTTCTTT. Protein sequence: CSVERNKNTEAFF.

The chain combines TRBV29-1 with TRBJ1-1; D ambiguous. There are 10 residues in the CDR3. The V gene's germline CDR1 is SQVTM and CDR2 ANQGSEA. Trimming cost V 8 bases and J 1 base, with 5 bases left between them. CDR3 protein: CSCGNTEAFF. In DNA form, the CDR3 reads TGCAGCTGTGGGAACACTGAAGCTTTCTTT.

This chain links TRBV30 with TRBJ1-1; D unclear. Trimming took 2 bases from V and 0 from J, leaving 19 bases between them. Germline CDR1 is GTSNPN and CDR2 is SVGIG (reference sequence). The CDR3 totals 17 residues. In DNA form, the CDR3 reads TGTGCCTGGAGTAAAGTCCCGTTCGGGGTCCTGAACACTGAAGCTTTCTTT. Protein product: CAWSKVPFGVLNTEAFF.

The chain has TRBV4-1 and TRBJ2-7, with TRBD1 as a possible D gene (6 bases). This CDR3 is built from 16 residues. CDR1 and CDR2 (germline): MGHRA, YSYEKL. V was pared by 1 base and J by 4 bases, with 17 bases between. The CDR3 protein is CASSQGSQGMIYEQYF. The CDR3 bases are TGCGCCAGCAGCCAAGGAAGTCAGGGGATGATATACGAGCAGTACTTC.

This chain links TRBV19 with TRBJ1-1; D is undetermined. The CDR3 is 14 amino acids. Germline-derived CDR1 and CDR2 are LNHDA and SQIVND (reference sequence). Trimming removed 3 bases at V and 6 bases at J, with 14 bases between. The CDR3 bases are TGTGCCAGTAGTATCCTGCATTCGAGGGCTGAAGCTTTCTTT. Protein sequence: CASSILHSRAEAFF.

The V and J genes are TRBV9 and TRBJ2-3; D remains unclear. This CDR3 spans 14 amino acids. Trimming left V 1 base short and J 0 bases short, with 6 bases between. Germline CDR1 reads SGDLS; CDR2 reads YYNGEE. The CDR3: CASSVRTSTDTQYF. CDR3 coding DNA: TGTGCCAGCAGCGTACGAACTAGCACAGATACGCAGTATTTT.

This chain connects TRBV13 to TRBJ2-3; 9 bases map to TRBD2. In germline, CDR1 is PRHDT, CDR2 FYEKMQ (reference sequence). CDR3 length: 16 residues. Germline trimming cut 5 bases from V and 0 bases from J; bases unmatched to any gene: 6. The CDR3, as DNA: TGTGCCAGCAGCGACCGTAGCGGGGGTAGCACAGATACGCAGTATTTT. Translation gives CASSDRSGGSTDTQYF.

In nucleotides, the CDR3 is TGTGCCAGAAGCCATTGGGCCTCTTACGAGCAGTACGTC. This encodes CARSHWASYEQYV. V usage is TRBV5-3 and J usage is TRBJ2-7; unclear D gene. TRBV5-3 is sorted into the ORF group, with uncertain function. CDR3 size: 13 residues. V was cut by 4 bases and J by 4 bases, with 12 bases left in between.

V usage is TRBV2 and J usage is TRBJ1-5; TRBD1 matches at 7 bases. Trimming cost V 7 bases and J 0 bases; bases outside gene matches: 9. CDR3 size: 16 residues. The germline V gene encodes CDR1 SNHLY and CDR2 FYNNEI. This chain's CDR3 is CASTAGGPYSNQPQHF. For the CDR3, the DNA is TGTGCCAGCACGGCAGGGGGACCATATAGCAATCAGCCCCAGCATTTT.

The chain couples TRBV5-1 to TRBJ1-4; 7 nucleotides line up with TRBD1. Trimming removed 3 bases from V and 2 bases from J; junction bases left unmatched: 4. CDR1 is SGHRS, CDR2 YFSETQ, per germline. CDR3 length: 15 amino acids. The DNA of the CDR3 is TGCGCCAGCAGCTCGATGGGACAGACTAATGAAAAACTGTTTTTT. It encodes CASSSMGQTNEKLFF.

The CDR3 reads CAWAGQVNTEAFF. The CDR3 region has the DNA TGTGCCTGGGCAGGACAGGTGAACACTGAAGCTTTCTTT. This chain connects TRBV30 to TRBJ1-1; 7 nucleotides align to TRBD1. Germline values: CDR1 GTSNPN, CDR2 SVGIG (reference sequence). The CDR3 totals 13 residues. V dropped 5 bases and J dropped 0; count of bases not matched to a gene: 3. Together with reference TRBV30 and TRBJ1-1, the CDR3 gives the full variable domain: SQTIHQWPATLVQPVGSPLSLECTVEGTSNPNLYWYRQAAGRGLQLLFYSVGIGQISSEVPQNLSASRPQDRQFILSSKKLLLSDSGFYLCAWAGQVNTEAFFGQGTRLTVV.

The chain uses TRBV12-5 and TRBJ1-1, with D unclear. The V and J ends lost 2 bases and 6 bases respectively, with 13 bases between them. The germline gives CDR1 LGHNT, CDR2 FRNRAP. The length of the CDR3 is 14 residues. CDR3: CASGLSQLGSEAFF. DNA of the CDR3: TGTGCTAGTGGTTTGAGCCAGTTGGGCTCTGAAGCTTTCTTT.

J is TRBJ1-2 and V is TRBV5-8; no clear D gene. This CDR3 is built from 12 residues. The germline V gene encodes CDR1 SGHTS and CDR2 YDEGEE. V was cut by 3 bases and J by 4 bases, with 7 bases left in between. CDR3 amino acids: CASSWTAYGYTF. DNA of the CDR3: TGTGCCAGCAGCTGGACGGCCTATGGCTACACCTTC.

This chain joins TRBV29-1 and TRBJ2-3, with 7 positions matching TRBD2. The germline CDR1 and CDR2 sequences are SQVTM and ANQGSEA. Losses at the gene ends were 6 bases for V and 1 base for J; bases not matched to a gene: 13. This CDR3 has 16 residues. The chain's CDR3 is CSVKTPLGRGTDTQYF. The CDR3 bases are TGCAGCGTCAAGACCCCGCTAGGGAGGGGCACAGATACGCAGTATTTT.

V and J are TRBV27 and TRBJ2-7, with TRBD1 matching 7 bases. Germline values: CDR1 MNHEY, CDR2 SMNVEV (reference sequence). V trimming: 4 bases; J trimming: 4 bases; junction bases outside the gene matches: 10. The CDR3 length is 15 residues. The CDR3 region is CASSSRQGTHYEQYF. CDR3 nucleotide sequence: TGTGCCAGCAGTTCTCGACAGGGCACGCATTACGAGCAGTACTTC.

The CDR3 sequence is CASSYSAGTKYF. As DNA, the CDR3 is TGTGCCAGCAGTTACTCTGCCGGGACTAAGTACTTC. The rearrangement joins TRBV6-5 to TRBJ2-5; 7 bases match TRBD2. After removal of 0 bases from V and 12 bases from J, the junction contained 4 bases not matched to a gene. CDR1 MNHEY and CDR2 SVGAGI come from the germline V gene. The CDR3 length is 12 residues.

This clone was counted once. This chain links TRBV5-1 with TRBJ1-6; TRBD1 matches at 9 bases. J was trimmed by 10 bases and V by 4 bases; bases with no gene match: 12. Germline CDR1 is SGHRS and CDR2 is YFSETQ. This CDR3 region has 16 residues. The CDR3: CASSLTQGARGSPLHF. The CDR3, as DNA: TGCGCCAGCAGCCTCACACAGGGGGCAAGGGGGTCACCCCTCCACTTT.

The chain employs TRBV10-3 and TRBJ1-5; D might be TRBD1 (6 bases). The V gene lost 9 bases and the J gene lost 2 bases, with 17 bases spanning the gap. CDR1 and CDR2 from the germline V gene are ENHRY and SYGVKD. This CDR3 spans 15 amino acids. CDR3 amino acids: CAIGTSPEGNQPQHF. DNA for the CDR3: TGTGCCATTGGGACATCCCCCGAGGGCAATCAGCCCCAGCATTTT.

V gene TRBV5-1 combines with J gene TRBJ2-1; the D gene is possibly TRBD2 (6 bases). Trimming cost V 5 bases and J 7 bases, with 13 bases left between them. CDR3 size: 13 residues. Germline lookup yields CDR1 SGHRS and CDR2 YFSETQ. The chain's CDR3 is CASRDWEDNEQFF. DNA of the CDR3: TGCGCCAGCAGAGACTGGGAGGATAATGAGCAGTTCTTC.